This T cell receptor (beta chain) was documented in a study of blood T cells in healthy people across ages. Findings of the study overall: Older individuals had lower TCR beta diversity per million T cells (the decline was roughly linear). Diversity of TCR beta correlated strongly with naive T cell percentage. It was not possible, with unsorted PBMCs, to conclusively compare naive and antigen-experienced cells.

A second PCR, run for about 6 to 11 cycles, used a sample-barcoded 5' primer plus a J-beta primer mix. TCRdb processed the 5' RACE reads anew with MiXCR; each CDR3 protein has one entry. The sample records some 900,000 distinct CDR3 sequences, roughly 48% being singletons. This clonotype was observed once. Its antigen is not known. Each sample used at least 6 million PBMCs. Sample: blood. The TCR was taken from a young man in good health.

Written as DNA, the CDR3 is TGTGCCAGCAGCCGAGAGAGAGACGATACGCAGTATTTT. This codes for CASSRERDDTQYF. J is TRBJ2-3 and V is TRBV12-3 or TRBV12-4, with D hard to call. V was shortened by 6 bases and J by 6 bases, with 13 bases between the two germline ends. The CDR3 totals 13 residues.